Below, one T cell receptor (beta chain) is given with its context. This record comes from a study of blood T cell repertoires in COVID-19. Study context: The United States, Italy and Spain supplied acute and convalescent COVID-19 samples. The cDNA or gDNA used as material had been derived from T cells, B-cell-depleted T cells, or PBMCs.

Under the authors' procedure: Scientists estimated how many nucleated cells there were by amplifying reference gene primers. The assay was immunoSEQ multiplex PCR, and TCRdb's table has in-frame clones only and misses some. V and J calls and clone size are as listed in that table; D and trimming were resolved from the DNA. The profile covers fewer than 200,000 clones, with about 88% appearing a single time and 2.7% taken by the ten largest. The TCR comes from a man in his forties or fifties with active or convalescent COVID-19. Sequencing was performed on peripheral blood.

The CDR3 DNA sequence: TGCAGCGTTGCCGTGGACAGGGTCACCGGGGAGCTGTTTTTT. Protein: CSVAVDRVTGELFF. V usage is TRBV29-1 and J usage is TRBJ2-2; 8 positions match TRBD1. From germline, CDR1 is SQVTM and CDR2 ANQGSEA. The ends lost 4 bases at V and 4 bases at J; junction bases unmatched: 5. There are 14 residues in the CDR3.